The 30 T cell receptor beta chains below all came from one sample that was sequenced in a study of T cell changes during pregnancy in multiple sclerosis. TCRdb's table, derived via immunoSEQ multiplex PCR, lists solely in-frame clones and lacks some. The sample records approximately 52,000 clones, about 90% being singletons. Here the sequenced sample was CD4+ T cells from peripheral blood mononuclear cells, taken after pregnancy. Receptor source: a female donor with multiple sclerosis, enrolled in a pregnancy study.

The CDR3 nucleotides read TGCGCCAGCGGACCCGGGGACAACTCTGGGGCCAACGTCCTGACTTTC. It codes for CASGPGDNSGANVLTF. The J gene is TRBJ2-6, the V gene TRBV5-1, with a weak D call TRBD1 (6 bases). This CDR3 has 16 amino acids. Trimming stripped 7 bases from V and 0 bases from J, with 14 bases between. CDR1 and CDR2 from the germline V gene are SGHRS and YFSETQ.

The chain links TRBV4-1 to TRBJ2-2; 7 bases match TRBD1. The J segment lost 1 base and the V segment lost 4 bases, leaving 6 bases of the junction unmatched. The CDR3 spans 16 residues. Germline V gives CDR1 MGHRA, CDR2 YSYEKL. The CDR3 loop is CASSPTGVLNTGELFF. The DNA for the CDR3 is TGCGCCAGCAGCCCCACAGGGGTCCTGAACACCGGGGAGCTGTTTTTT.

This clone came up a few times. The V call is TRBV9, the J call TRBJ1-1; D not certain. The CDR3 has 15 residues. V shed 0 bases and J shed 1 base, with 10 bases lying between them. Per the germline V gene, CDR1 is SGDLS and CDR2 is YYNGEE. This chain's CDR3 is CASSVVERWNTEAFF. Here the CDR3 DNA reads TGTGCCAGCAGCGTAGTGGAGAGGTGGAACACTGAAGCTTTCTTT.

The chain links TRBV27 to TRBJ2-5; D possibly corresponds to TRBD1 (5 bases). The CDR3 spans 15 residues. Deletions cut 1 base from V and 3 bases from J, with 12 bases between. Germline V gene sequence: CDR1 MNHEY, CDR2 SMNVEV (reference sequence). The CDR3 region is CASSLWGGVEETQYF. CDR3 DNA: TGTGCCAGCAGTTTATGGGGCGGAGTGGAAGAGACCCAGTACTTC.

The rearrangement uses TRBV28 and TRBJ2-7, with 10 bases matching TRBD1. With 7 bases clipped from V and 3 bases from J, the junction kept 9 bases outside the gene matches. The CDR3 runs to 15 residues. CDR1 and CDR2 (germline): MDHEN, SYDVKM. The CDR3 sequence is CASTKGGTGDYEQYF. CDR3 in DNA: TGTGCCAGCACCAAAGGGGGGACAGGGGACTACGAGCAGTACTTC.

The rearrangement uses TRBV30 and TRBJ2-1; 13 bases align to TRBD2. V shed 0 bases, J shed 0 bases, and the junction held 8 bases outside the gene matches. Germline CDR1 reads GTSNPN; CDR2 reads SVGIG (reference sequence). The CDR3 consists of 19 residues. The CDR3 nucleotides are TGTGCCTGGAGTGTTAGGAGACTAGCGGGGGGTAGCTCCTACAATGAGCAGTTCTTC. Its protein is CAWSVRRLAGGSSYNEQFF.

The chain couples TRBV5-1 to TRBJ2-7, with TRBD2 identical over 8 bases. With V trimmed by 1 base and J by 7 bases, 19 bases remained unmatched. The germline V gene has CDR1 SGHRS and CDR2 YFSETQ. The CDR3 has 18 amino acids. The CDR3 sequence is CASSLSVGTSGAPNEQYF. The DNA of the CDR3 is TGCGCCAGCAGCTTGAGCGTTGGCACTAGCGGAGCCCCTAATGAGCAGTACTTC.

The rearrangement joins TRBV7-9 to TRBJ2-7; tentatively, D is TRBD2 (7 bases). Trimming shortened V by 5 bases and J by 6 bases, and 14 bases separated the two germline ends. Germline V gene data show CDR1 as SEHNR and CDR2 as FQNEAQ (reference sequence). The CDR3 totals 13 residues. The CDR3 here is CASSPWGGREQYF. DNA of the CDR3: TGTGCCAGCAGCCCTTGGGGGGGCCGCGAGCAGTACTTC.

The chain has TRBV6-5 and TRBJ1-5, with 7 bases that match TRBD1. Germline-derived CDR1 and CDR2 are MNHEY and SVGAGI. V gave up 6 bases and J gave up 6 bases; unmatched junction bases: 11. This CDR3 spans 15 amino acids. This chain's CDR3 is CASSRGGANGQPQHF. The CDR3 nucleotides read TGTGCCAGCAGCAGAGGGGGCGCGAACGGTCAGCCCCAGCATTTT.

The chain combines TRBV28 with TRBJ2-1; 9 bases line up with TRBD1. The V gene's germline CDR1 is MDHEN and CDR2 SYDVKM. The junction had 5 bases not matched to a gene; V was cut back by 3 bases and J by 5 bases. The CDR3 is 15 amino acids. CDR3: CASSFGQGINNEQFF. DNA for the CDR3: TGTGCCAGCAGTTTCGGACAGGGGATTAACAATGAGCAGTTCTTC.

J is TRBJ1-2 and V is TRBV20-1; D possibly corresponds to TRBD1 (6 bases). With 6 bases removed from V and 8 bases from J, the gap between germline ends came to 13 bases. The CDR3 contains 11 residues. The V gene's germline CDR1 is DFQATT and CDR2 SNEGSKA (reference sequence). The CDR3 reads CSAWDIGGYTF. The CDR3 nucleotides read TGCAGTGCCTGGGACATCGGGGGCTACACCTTC.

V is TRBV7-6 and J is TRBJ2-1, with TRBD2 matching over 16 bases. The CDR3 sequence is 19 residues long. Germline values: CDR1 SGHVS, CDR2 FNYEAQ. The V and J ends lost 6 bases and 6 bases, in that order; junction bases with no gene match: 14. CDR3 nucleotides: TGTGCCAGCAGAAATTTAGCCGGGACTAGCGGGAGGGCCTCCAATGAGCAGTTCTTC. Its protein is CASRNLAGTSGRASNEQFF.

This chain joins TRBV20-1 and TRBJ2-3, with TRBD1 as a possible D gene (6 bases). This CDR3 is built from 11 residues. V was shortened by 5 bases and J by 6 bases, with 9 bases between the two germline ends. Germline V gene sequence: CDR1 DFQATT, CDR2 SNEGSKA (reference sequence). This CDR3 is CSASGDDTQYF. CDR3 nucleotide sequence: TGCAGTGCTTCAGGGGACGATACGCAGTATTTT.

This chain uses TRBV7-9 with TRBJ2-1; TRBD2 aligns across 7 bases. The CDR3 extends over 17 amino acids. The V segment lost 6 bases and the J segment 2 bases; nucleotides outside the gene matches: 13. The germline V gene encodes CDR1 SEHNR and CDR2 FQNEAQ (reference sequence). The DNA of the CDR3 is TGTGCCAGCAGTGAAAGAAGGGGCGGGAGCCCCTACAATGAGCAGTTCTTC. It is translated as CASSERRGGSPYNEQFF. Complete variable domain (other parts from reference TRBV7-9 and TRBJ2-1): DTGVSQNPRHKITKRGQNVTFRCDPISEHNRLYWYRQTLGQGPEFLTYFQNEAQLEKSRLLSDRFSAERPKGSFSTLEIQRTEQGDSAMYLCASSERRGGSPYNEQFFGPGTRLTVL.

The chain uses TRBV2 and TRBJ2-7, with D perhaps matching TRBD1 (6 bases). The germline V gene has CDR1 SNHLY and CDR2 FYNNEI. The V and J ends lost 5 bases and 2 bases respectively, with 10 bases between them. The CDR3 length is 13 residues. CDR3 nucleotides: TGTGCCAGCAGTCAGGGGATCGCCTACGAGCAGTACTTC. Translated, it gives CASSQGIAYEQYF.

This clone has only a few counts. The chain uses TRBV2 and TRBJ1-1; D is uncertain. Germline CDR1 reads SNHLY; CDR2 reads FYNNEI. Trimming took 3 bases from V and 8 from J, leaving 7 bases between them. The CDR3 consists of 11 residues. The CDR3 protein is CASSDEAEAFF. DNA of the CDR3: TGTGCCAGCAGTGATGAAGCAGAAGCTTTCTTT.

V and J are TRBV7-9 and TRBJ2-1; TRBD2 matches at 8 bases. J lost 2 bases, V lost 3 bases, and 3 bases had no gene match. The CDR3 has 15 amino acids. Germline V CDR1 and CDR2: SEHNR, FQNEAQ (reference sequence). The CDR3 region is CASSFQREPYNEQFF. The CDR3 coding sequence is TGTGCCAGCAGCTTCCAGCGGGAGCCCTACAATGAGCAGTTCTTC.

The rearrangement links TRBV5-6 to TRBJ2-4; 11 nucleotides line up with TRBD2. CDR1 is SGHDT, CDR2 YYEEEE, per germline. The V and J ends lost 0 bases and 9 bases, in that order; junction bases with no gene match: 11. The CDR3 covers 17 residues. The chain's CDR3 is CASSLGLAGSRLSIQYF. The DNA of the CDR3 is TGTGCCAGCAGCTTGGGACTAGCGGGGTCGCGTCTAAGCATTCAGTACTTC.

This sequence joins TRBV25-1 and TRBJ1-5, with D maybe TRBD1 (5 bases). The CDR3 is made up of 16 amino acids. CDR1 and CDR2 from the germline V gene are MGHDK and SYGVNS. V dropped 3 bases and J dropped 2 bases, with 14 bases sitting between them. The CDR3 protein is CASSESDNSGNQPQHF. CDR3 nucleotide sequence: TGTGCCAGCAGTGAGTCGGACAACTCGGGCAATCAGCCCCAGCATTTT.

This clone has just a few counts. The CDR3 loop is CASSPRQGRFQETQYF. DNA of the CDR3: TGTGCCAGCAGCCCAAGACAGGGGAGATTCCAAGAGACCCAGTACTTC. The gene calls are TRBV7-2 and TRBJ2-5; 8 nucleotides agree with TRBD1. CDR3 length equals 16 residues. Trimming cost V 5 bases and J 1 base; bases outside gene matches: 9. Germline V gene data show CDR1 as SGHTA and CDR2 as FQGNSA.

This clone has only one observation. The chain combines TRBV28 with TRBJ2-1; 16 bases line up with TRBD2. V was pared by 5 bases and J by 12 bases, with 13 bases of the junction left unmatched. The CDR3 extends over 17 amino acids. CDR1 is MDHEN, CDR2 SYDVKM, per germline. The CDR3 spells CASSKVAGTSGRAGQFF. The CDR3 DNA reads TGTGCCAGCAGTAAGGTCGCGGGGACTAGCGGGAGGGCGGGGCAGTTCTTC.

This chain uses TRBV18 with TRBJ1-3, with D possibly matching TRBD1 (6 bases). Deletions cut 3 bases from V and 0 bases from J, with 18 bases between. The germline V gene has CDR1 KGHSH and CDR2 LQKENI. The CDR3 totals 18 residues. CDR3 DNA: TGTGCCAGCTCACCGCTTAGTCCGGGACAAACCTCTGGAAACACCATATATTTT. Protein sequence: CASSPLSPGQTSGNTIYF.

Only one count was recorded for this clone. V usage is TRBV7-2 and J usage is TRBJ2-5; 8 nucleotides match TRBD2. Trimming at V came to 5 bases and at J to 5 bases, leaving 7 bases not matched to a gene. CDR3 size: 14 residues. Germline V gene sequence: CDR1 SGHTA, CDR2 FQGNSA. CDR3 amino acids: CASSLSGSGETQYF. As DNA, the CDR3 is TGTGCCAGCAGCCTGAGCGGGAGTGGGGAGACCCAGTACTTC.

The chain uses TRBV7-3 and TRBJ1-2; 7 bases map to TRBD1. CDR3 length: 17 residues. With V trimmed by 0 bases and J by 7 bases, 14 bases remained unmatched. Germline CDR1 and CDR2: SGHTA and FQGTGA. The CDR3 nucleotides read TGTGCCAGCAGCTTAACCCCACACAGGGGAAGGCCTGGTGGCTACACCTTC. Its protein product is CASSLTPHRGRPGGYTF.

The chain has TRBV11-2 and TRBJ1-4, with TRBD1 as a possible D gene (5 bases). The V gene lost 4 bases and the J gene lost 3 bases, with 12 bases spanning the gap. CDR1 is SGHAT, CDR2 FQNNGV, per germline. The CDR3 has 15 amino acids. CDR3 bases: TGTGCCAGCAGCTCCTTCGGGGGGGCTAATGAAAAACTGTTTTTT. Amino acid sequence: CASSSFGGANEKLFF.

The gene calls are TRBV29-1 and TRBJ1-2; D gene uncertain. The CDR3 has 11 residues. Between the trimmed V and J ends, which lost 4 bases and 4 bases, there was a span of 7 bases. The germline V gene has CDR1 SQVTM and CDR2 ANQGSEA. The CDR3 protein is CSVGAGYGYTF. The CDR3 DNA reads TGCAGCGTTGGGGCAGGCTATGGCTACACCTTC.

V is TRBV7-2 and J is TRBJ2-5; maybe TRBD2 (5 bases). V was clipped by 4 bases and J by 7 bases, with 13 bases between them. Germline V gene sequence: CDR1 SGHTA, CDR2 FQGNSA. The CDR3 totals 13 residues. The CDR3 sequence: CASSWGASGTQYF. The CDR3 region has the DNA TGTGCCAGCAGCTGGGGAGCGTCGGGGACCCAGTACTTC.

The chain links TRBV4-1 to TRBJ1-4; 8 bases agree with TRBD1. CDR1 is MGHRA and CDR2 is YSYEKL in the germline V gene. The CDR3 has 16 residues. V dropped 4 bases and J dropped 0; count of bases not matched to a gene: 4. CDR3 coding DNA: TGCGCCAGCAGCCGGACAGGGACGGCAACTAATGAAAAACTGTTTTTT. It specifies CASSRTGTATNEKLFF.

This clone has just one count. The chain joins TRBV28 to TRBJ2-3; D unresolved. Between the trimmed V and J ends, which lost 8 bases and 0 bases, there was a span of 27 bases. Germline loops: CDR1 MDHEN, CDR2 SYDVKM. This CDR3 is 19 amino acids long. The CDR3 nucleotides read TGTGCCAGCCACCCCCCTAACTCTGCCCTCAGCGATAGCACAGATACGCAGTATTTT. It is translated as CASHPPNSALSDSTDTQYF.

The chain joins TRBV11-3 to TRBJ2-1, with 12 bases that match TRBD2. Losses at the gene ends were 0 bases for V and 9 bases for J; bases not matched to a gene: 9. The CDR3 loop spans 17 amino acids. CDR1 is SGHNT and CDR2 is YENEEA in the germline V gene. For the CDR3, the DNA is TGTGCCAGCAGCTTAGAGGTACTAGCGGGAGGCTTCCGTGAGCAGTTCTTC. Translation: CASSLEVLAGGFREQFF.